This section outlines one TCR beta chain sequence together with its context. Its target is unknown. These data come from a study of T cell responses to AZD1222 COVID-19 vaccine. Produced via immunoSEQ multiplex PCR; TCRdb's table is partial and in-frame only. The repertoire includes 70,000 to 85,000 clones, 80% to 90% of them detected once, and more than 2% sits in the top ten. Study-wide results and limits: Donors in the cohort were predominantly white British and more often female, and clonal diversity was possibly underestimated. Unmutated regions of variants are reportedly targeted by nearly half of spike-specific TCRs.

This clonotype was obtained from an adult in good health. This sample comprised peripheral blood, obtained on day 0 of AZD1222 vaccination.

In nucleotides, the CDR3 is TGTGCCAGCAGCTCCCGAGGATTATATTTT. Protein sequence: CASSSRGLYF. The chain recombines TRBV7-9 with TRBJ2-3, with D unclear. Germline V CDR1 and CDR2: SEHNR, FQNEAQ (reference sequence). CDR3 length: 10 residues. The V end lost 4 bases, the J end lost 15 bases, and 11 bases lay between the germline ends. The whole variable domain, remainder taken from reference TRBV7-9 and TRBJ2-3, is DTGVSQNPRHKITKRGQNVTFRCDPISEHNRLYWYRQTLGQGPEFLTYFQNEAQLEKSRLLSDRFSAERPKGSFSTLEIQRTEQGDSAMYLCASSSRGLYFGPGTRLTVL.